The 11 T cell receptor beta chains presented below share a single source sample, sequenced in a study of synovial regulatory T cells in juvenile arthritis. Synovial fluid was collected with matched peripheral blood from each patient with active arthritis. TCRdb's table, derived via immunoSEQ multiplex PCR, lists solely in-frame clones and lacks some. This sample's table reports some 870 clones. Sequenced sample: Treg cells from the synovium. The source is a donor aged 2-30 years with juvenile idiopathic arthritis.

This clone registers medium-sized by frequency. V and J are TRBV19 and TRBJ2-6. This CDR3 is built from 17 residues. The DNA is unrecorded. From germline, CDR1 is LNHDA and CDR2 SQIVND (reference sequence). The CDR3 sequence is CASSAIAFPSGANVLTF.

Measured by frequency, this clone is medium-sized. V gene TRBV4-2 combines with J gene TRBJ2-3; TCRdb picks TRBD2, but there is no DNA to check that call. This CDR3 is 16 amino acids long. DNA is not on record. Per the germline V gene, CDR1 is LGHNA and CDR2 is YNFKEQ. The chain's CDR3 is CASSQRAAGVTDTQYF.

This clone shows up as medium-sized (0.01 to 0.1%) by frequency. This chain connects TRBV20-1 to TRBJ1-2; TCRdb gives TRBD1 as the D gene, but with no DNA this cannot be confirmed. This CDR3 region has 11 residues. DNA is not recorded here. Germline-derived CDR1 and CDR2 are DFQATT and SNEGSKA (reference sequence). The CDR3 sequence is CSANYRGGYTF.

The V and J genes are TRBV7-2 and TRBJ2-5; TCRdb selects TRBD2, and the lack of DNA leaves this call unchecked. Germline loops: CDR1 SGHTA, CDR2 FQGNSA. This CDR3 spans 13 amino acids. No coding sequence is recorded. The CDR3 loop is CASSLASRYEQYF.

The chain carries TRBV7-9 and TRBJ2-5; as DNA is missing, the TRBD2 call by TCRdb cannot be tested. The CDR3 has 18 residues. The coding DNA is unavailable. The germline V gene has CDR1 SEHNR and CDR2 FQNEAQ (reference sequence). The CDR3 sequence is CASSLALTSWGGQETQYF.

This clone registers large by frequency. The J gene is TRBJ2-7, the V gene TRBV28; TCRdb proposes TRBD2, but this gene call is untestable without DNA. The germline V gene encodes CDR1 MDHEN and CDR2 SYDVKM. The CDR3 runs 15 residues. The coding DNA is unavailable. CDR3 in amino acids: CASSLRGVPPYEQYF.

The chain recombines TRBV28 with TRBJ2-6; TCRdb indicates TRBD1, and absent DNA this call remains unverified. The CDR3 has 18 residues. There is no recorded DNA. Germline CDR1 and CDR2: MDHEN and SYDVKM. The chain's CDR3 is CASSPSDRGHSGANVLTF.

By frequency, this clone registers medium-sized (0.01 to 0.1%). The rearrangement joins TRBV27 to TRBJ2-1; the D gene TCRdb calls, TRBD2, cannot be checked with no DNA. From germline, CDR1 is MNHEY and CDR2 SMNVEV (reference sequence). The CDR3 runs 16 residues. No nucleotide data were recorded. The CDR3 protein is CASSSLAGGSYNEQFF.

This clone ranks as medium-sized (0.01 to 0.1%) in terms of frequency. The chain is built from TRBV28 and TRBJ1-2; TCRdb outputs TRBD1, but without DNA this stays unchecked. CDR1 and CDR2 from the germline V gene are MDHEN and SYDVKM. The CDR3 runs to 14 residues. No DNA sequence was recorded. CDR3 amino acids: CATLPGQTNYGYTF.

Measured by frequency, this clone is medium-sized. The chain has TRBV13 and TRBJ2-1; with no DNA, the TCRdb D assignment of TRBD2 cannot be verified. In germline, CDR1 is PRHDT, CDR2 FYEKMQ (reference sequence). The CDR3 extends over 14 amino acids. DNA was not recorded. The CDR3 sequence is CASLRLAGPNEQFF.

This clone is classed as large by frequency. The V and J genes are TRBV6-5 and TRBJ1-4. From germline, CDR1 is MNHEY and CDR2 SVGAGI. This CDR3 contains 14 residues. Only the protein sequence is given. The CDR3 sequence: CASSYRATNEKLFF.